The clone carrying this TCR beta chain has at least ten counts. Its target is unknown. Isolation of PBMCs was performed on around 9.4 ml fresh peripheral blood. The sample belongs to a study of T cells in Graves' hyperthyroidism and ophthalmopathy. Study-wide findings and caveats: Blood shared most expanded thyroid clonotypes above 0.001.

TCR beta CDR3 regions were amplified from RNA transcripts. The HTBI set primed first-round TCR CDR3 RT-PCR. Each CDR3 protein gets one entry after TCRdb re-called the multiplex PCR reads with MiXCR. The sample has more than 150,000 distinct CDR3 sequences, about a sixth seen once. With 8 bases removed from V and 11 bases from J, the gap between germline ends came to 18 bases. CDR3 size: 12 residues. In germline, CDR1 is MDHEN, CDR2 SYDVKM. This sequence was found in a woman aged 45-65 years with Graves' hyperthyroidism. This chain joins TRBV28 and TRBJ2-5; D possibly corresponds to TRBD1 (5 bases). Sequenced: blood. CDR3: CASAIREERQYF. In DNA, the CDR3 is TGTGCCAGCGCAATCAGGGAAGAAAGACAGTACTTC.